The clone carrying this T cell receptor beta chain was found a few times. The antigen is undetermined. The sample is drawn from a study of breast tumors, draining lymph nodes, adjacent tissues. Samples came from axillary lymph nodes draining the breast cancer. Germline CDR1 MNHNS, CDR2 SASEGT. The CDR3 contains 16 residues. V was pared by 3 bases and J by 7 bases, with 12 bases of the junction left unmatched. TCRdb fed the multiplex PCR reads into MiXCR, producing one record per CDR3 protein. The table has about 270,000 distinct CDR3 sequences, over 25% seen once. Study-wide results and limits: Tumor TCR diversity was below lymph nodes but above nontumor tissue. Data only fit, rather than demonstrated, lymph node origin of most tumor T cells.

The sequence derives from a female donor with breast cancer. Some clones in this sample may be carry-over from other donors' samples. Sequencing was carried out using axillary lymph node tissue. The chain recombines TRBV6-1 with TRBJ2-1; TRBD2 agrees at 7 bases. The CDR3 region is CASSDSGGSFLNEQFF. As DNA, the CDR3 is TGTGCCAGCAGTGACTCCGGCGGGAGTTTTTTGAATGAGCAGTTCTTC.